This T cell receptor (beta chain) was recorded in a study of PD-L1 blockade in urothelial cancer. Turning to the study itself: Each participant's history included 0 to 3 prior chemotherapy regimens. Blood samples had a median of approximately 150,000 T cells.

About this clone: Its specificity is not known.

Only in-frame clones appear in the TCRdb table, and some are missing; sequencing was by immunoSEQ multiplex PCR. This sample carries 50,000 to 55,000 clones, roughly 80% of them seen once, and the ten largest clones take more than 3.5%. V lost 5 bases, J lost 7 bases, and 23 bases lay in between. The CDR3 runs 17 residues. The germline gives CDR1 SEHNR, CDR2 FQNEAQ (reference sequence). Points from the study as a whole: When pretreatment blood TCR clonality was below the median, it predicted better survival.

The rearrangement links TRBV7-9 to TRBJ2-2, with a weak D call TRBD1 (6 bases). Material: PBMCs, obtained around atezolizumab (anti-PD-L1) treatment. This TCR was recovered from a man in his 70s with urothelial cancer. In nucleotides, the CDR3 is TGTGCCAGCAGCCCCCCCCACGGGACACCGTCGTACGGGGAGCTGTTTTTT. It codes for CASSPPHGTPSYGELFF. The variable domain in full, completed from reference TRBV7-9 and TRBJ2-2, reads DTGVSQNPRHKITKRGQNVTFRCDPISEHNRLYWYRQTLGQGPEFLTYFQNEAQLEKSRLLSDRFSAERPKGSFSTLEIQRTEQGDSAMYLCASSPPHGTPSYGELFFGEGSRLTVL.